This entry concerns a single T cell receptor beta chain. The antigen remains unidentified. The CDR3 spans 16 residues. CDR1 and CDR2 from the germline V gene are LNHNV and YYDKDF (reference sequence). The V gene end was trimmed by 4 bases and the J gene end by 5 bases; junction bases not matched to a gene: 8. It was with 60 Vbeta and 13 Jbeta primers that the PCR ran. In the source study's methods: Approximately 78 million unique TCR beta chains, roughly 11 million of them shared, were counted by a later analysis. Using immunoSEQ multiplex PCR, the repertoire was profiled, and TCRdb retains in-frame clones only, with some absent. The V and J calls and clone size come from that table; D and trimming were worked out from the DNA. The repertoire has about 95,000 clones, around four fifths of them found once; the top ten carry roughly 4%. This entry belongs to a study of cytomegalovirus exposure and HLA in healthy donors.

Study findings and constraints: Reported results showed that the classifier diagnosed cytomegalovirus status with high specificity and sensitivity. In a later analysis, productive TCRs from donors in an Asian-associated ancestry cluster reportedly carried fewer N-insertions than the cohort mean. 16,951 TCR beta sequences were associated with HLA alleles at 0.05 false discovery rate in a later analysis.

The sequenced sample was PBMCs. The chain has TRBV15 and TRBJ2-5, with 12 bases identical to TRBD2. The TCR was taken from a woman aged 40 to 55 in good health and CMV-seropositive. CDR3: CATSTRLAGVLETQYF. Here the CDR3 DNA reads TGTGCCACCAGCACCCGACTAGCGGGAGTTTTGGAGACCCAGTACTTC.